The 5 T cell receptor beta chains reported below all come from one sample, sequenced in a study of T cell repertoires in cytomegalovirus infection. These receptors have no identified antigens. TCRdb passed the reads through MiXCR, listing each CDR3 protein once. The table records 900,000 to 950,000 distinct CDR3 sequences, around 31% of them present only once. The sample in question was cultured CD8+ T cells from PBMCs, obtained from culture after CMV antigen stimulation. These receptors originate from a human donor in good health (CMV status not recorded). Some clones in this sample may be carry-over from other donors' samples.

This clonotype was counted only a few times. This chain links TRBV7-6 with TRBJ2-7, with TRBD1 as a possible D gene (6 bases). V lost 1 base, J lost 2 bases, and 12 bases lay in between. The CDR3 is 15 amino acids. Germline V gene data show CDR1 as SGHVS and CDR2 as FNYEAQ. The CDR3 region has the DNA TGTGCCAGCAGCTTAGGGCAGGGGATACCCTACGAGCAGTACTTC. Translation: CASSLGQGIPYEQYF.

The V gene is TRBV2, the J gene TRBJ1-2; TRBD1 matches at 7 bases. This CDR3 comprises 13 residues. Germline CDR1 and CDR2: SNHLY and FYNNEI. V trimming: 6 bases; J trimming: 4 bases; junction bases outside the gene matches: 5. The CDR3 region has the DNA TGTGCCAGCAGGCAGCAGGGGGGCTATGGCTACACCTTC. Amino acids: CASRQQGGYGYTF.

The chain carries TRBV24-1 and TRBJ2-7, with 11 bases identical to TRBD2. The CDR3 totals 13 residues. Germline V CDR1 and CDR2: KGHDR, SFDVKD. V was pared by 7 bases and J by 4 bases, with 2 bases of the junction left unmatched. CDR3 in amino acids: CATRRLAGYEQYF. The CDR3, as DNA: TGTGCCACCAGGCGACTAGCGGGATACGAGCAGTACTTC.

The V gene is TRBV19, the J gene TRBJ1-1; the D is unclear. The germline V gene encodes CDR1 LNHDA and CDR2 SQIVND (reference sequence). This CDR3 spans 13 amino acids. V lost 3 bases to trimming and J lost 4 bases, with 9 bases between them. The CDR3 spells CASSIFLGTEAFF. DNA of the CDR3: TGTGCCAGTAGTATTTTCCTCGGCACTGAAGCTTTCTTT.

The table lists this clonotype with a few counts. The genes are TRBV20-1 and TRBJ2-7, with 11 bases matching TRBD2. Germline lookup yields CDR1 DFQATT and CDR2 SNEGSKA (reference sequence). The CDR3 extends over 15 amino acids. V gave up 0 bases and J gave up 5 bases; unmatched junction bases: 6. The CDR3 nucleotides read TGCAGTGCTAGAGAAGGGACTAGCGGACCGGACGAGCAGTACTTC. This translates into CSAREGTSGPDEQYF.